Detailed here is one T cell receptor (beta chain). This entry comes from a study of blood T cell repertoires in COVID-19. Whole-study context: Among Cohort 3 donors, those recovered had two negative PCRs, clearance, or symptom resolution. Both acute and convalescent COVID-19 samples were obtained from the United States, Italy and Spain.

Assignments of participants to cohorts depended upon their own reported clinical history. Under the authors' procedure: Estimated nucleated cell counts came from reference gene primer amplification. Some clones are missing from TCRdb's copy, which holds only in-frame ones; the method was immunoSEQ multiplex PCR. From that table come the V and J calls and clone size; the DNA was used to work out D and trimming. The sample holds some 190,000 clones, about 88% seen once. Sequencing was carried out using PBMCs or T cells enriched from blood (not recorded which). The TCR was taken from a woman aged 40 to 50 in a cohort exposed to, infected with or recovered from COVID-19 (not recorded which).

CDR3 coding DNA: TGTGCCAGCAGTGAGGAAACAGGCCCCACGGGCACCATATATTTT. This gives the protein CASSEETGPTGTIYF. The chain carries TRBV6-1 and TRBJ1-3; possible D gene TRBD1, 5 bases. Germline V gene sequence: CDR1 MNHNS, CDR2 SASEGT. The CDR3 runs 15 residues. V was shortened by 3 bases and J by 9 bases, with 18 bases between the two germline ends.